The 18 T cell receptor beta chains in this list originate from one sample, sequenced in a study of Ad26.COV2.S vaccination and SARS-CoV-2 variants. Described treatment: roughly 19 received Ad26.COV2.S at low or high dose, single or two shots; several received placebo; per-sample allocation not given. At day 63 after the first vaccine or placebo injection, samples were drawn. Some clones are missing from TCRdb's copy, which holds only in-frame ones; the method was immunoSEQ multiplex PCR. Here the sample spans 320,000 or so clones, 90% being singletons. Material: peripheral blood, obtained in a trial of Ad26.COV2.S vaccine versus placebo. These receptors all stem from a person between 18 and 59 years old who received the Ad26.COV2.S COVID-19 vaccine or a placebo.

This chain connects TRBV4-1 to TRBJ2-3; no firm D call. The CDR3 length is 12 residues. V shed 0 bases and J shed 6 bases, with 4 bases lying between them. The germline gives CDR1 MGHRA, CDR2 YSYEKL. CDR3 amino acids: CASSQDWDTQYF. CDR3 coding DNA: TGCGCCAGCAGCCAAGACTGGGATACGCAGTATTTT.

The chain links TRBV9 to TRBJ2-5; 12 bases are shared with TRBD2. Per germline, CDR1 SGDLS and CDR2 YYNGEE. The CDR3 is made up of 14 amino acids. V was clipped by 3 bases and J by 5 bases; unmatched bases: 2. For the CDR3, the DNA is TGTGCCAGCAGCGCTAGCGGGGGGGTCGAGACCCAGTACTTC. Its protein is CASSASGGVETQYF.

The chain recombines TRBV24-1 with TRBJ2-3, with D unclear. V lost 2 bases, J lost 6 bases, and 11 bases lay in between. The CDR3 is 14 residues long. Germline V gene data show CDR1 as KGHDR and CDR2 as SFDVKD. CDR3 in amino acids: CATSDSDQWDTQYF. The CDR3, as DNA: TGTGCCACCAGTGATTCCGACCAGTGGGATACGCAGTATTTT.

The J gene is TRBJ2-1, the V gene TRBV7-2; the D gene is possibly TRBD1 (6 bases). Looked up from germline, CDR1 is SGHTA and CDR2 is FQGNSA. The V gene lost 6 bases and the J gene lost 4 bases, with 25 bases spanning the gap. The CDR3 runs to 18 residues. CDR3 DNA: TGTGCCAGCAGTAGCCAAATGGGACATCTACCCCCTTACAATGAGCAGTTCTTC. It is translated as CASSSQMGHLPPYNEQFF.

The J gene is TRBJ1-5, the V gene TRBV18; tentative D call: TRBD1 (5 bases). V was pared by 6 bases and J by 3 bases, with 15 bases between. Germline V lookup: CDR1 KGHSH, CDR2 LQKENI. The CDR3 is made up of 15 amino acids. CDR3 residues: CASSPTVVNNQPQHF. The CDR3 DNA reads as TGTGCCAGCTCGCCGACAGTTGTCAACAATCAGCCCCAGCATTTT. Combining the CDR3 with reference TRBV18 and TRBJ1-5 gives the whole variable domain NAGVMQNPRHLVRRRGQEARLRCSPMKGHSHVYWYRQLPEEGLKFMVYLQKENIIDESGMPKERFSAEFPKEGPSILRIQQVVRGDSAAYFCASSPTVVNNQPQHFGDGTRLSIL.

The chain is built from TRBV29-1 and TRBJ2-7; 7 nucleotides align to TRBD2. The CDR3 spans 13 residues. With V trimmed by 7 bases and J by 2 bases, 8 bases remained unmatched. CDR1 is SQVTM, CDR2 ANQGSEA, per germline. The CDR3 bases are TGCAGCGGCTGGAGGGAGGGAGCCTACGAGCAGTACTTC. It specifies CSGWREGAYEQYF.

This clone has only one observation. CDR3 sequence: CASSLEVWSSSYNEQFF. The CDR3 bases are TGTGCCAGCAGCTTAGAGGTGTGGTCGAGCTCCTACAATGAGCAGTTCTTC. V gene TRBV11-2 combines with J gene TRBJ2-1, with D unresolved. From germline, CDR1 is SGHAT and CDR2 FQNNGV. CDR3 length: 17 amino acids. V dropped 0 bases and J dropped 0 bases, with 12 bases sitting between them.

CDR3 bases: TGTGCCAGCAGCTTGGTTCCCCATGAGCAGTTCTTC. Translated, it gives CASSLVPHEQFF. The V call is TRBV5-4, the J call TRBJ2-1; D unresolved. Germline lookup yields CDR1 SGHNT and CDR2 YYREEE (reference sequence). Trimming stripped 0 bases from V and 8 bases from J, with 6 bases between. The CDR3 totals 12 residues.

This chain uses TRBV28 with TRBJ2-2; no clear D gene. V was trimmed by 2 bases and J by 3 bases, leaving 4 bases between them. The CDR3 is made up of 13 amino acids. The V gene's germline CDR1 is MDHEN and CDR2 SYDVKM. CDR3 residues: CASSLRDTGELFF. In nucleotides, the CDR3 is TGTGCCAGCAGTTTAAGGGACACCGGGGAGCTGTTTTTT. Complete variable domain (other parts from reference TRBV28 and TRBJ2-2): DVKVTQSSRYLVKRTGEKVFLECVQDMDHENMFWYRQDPGLGLRLIYFSYDVKMKEKGDIPEGYSVSREKKERFSLILESASTNQTSMYLCASSLRDTGELFFGEGSRLTVL.

The V call is TRBV28, the J call TRBJ1-3; TRBD1 is a possible D gene (5 bases). The germline V gene has CDR1 MDHEN and CDR2 SYDVKM. V dropped 6 bases and J dropped 5 bases, with 11 bases sitting between them. There are 13 residues in the CDR3. CDR3 nucleotides: TGTGCCAGCAGGGGCGGGGGGAGAAACACCATATATTTT. Protein: CASRGGGRNTIYF.

V usage is TRBV19 and J usage is TRBJ1-1; D may be TRBD1 (5 bases). Trimming stripped 3 bases from V and 1 base from J, with 15 bases between. The CDR3 runs to 16 residues. The germline V gene has CDR1 LNHDA and CDR2 SQIVND (reference sequence). The chain's CDR3 is CASSMYSLGPNTEAFF. CDR3 nucleotide sequence: TGTGCCAGTAGTATGTACTCCTTGGGGCCGAACACTGAAGCTTTCTTT.

This chain links TRBV11-3 with TRBJ2-1, with D possibly matching TRBD1 (5 bases). This CDR3 spans 17 amino acids. Germline loops: CDR1 SGHNT, CDR2 YENEEA. The V gene lost 5 bases and the J gene lost 0 bases, with 17 bases spanning the gap. The CDR3 nucleotides are TGTGCCAGCAGCAGTTCCCTGCGACAGAGCTCCTACAATGAGCAGTTCTTC. Its protein is CASSSSLRQSSYNEQFF.

This sequence joins TRBV7-2 and TRBJ1-2, with TRBD1 matching over 9 bases. Germline trimming cut 4 bases from V and 8 bases from J; bases unmatched to any gene: 17. Germline CDR1 and CDR2: SGHTA and FQGNSA. This CDR3 is built from 17 residues. CDR3 region: CASSSQPGQGLWWGYTF. The CDR3 DNA reads as TGTGCCAGCAGCTCGCAACCGGGACAGGGTCTCTGGTGGGGCTACACCTTC. Based on the CDR3 plus reference TRBV7-2 and TRBJ1-2, the full variable domain is GAGVSQSPSNKVTEKGKDVELRCDPISGHTALYWYRQSLGQGLEFLIYFQGNSAPDKSGLPSDRFSAERTGGSVSTLTIQRTQQEDSAVYLCASSSQPGQGLWWGYTFGSGTRLTVV.

This chain joins TRBV30 and TRBJ1-5, with a weak D call TRBD1 (6 bases). The germline CDR1 and CDR2 sequences are GTSNPN and SVGIG (reference sequence). This CDR3 is 13 amino acids long. Trimming took 2 bases from V and 4 from J, leaving 9 bases between them. The CDR3 protein is CAWSTGNNQPQHF. CDR3 bases: TGTGCCTGGAGTACAGGGAATAATCAGCCCCAGCATTTT.

The rearrangement links TRBV12-5 to TRBJ1-4; D is undetermined. The length of the CDR3 is 14 residues. Deletions cut 7 bases from V and 0 bases from J, with 9 bases between. Germline assignment: CDR1 LGHNT and CDR2 FRNRAP. CDR3 sequence reads: CASVSDATNEKLFF. CDR3 DNA: TGTGCTAGTGTGTCAGATGCAACTAATGAAAAACTGTTTTTT.

The CDR3 reads CASSLATSSYNEQFF. CDR3 coding DNA: TGTGCCAGCAGCTTAGCGACGAGCTCCTACAATGAGCAGTTCTTC. The genes are TRBV7-2 and TRBJ2-1; no clear D gene. The CDR3 runs 15 residues. Between the trimmed V and J ends, which lost 0 bases and 0 bases, there was a span of 6 bases. CDR1 SGHTA and CDR2 FQGNSA come from the germline V gene.

This chain links TRBV7-9 with TRBJ1-3; 8 bases fit TRBD1. The germline CDR1 and CDR2 sequences are SEHNR and FQNEAQ (reference sequence). CDR3 length: 19 residues. The trim removed 4 bases at V and 1 base at J, leaving 15 bases unmatched. The CDR3 loop reads CASSSTSLRQGTSGNTIYF. As DNA, the CDR3 is TGTGCCAGCAGCTCTACCTCGTTAAGACAGGGGACTTCTGGAAACACCATATATTTT.

This clone occurred once. The gene calls are TRBV19 and TRBJ1-1; the D is unclear. V dropped 1 base and J dropped 1 base, with 7 bases sitting between them. The CDR3 covers 14 residues. The germline gives CDR1 LNHDA, CDR2 SQIVND (reference sequence). In nucleotides, the CDR3 is TGTGCCAGTAGTATAGCTTCAGGGAACACTGAAGCTTTCTTT. This sequence encodes CASSIASGNTEAFF. The variable domain in full, completed from reference TRBV19 and TRBJ1-1, reads DGGITQSPKYLFRKEGQNVTLSCEQNLNHDAMYWYRQDPGQGLRLIYYSQIVNDFQKGDIAEGYSVSREKKESFPLTVTSAQKNPTAFYLCASSIASGNTEAFFGQGTRLTVV.